This entry describes one T cell receptor (beta chain). Its antigen is unknown. The CDR3 goes on 3 residues after the read ends, and that part is filled in from the germline J gene. CDR1 is SGHDN, CDR2 FVKESK, per germline. The length of the CDR3 is 19 residues. With 3 bases clipped from V and 1 base from J, the junction kept 10 bases outside the gene matches. These data belong to a study of T cells in women clearing cervical HPV infection. Repertoires were generated with immunoSEQ multiplex PCR, while TCRdb's copy carries only in-frame clones and drops some. This sample's table reports about 30,000 clones. Regarding the study as a whole: Repertoire richness, not evenness, was significantly elevated in CIN3+ cases versus controls.

V gene TRBV14 combines with J gene TRBJ2-6; 9 positions agree with TRBD1. Sequencing was performed on blood buffy coat. The sequence was obtained from a woman aged 18 to 75 with a cervical HPV16 infection that either progressed to CIN3+ or cleared (not recorded which). The CDR3 is CASSQAGQGLGSGANVLTF. CDR3 bases read: TGTGCCAGCAGCCAGGCTGGACAGGGGCTCGGATCTGGGGCCAACGTC. The full variable domain, completed using reference TRBV14 and TRBJ2-6, is EAGVTQFPSHSVIEKGQTVTLRCDPISGHDNLYWYRRVMGKEIKFLLHFVKESKQDESGMPNNRFLAERTGGTYSTLKVQPAELEDSGVYFCASSQAGQGLGSGANVLTFGAGSRLTVL.